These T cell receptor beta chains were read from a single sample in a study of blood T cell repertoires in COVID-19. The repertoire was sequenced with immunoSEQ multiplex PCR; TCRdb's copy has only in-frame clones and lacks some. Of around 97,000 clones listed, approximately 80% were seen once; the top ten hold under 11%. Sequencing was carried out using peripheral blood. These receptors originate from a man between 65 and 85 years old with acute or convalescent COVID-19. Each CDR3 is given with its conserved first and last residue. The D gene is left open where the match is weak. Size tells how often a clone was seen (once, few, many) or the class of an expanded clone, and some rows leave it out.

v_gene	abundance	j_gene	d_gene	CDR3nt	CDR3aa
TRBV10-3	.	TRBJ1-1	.	TGTGCCATCAGCTCCAGGACTGAAGCTTTCTTT	CAISSRTEAFF
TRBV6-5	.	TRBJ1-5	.	TGTGCCAGCAGTTACTCTTTTAATCGTCGGCCCCAGCATTTT	CASSYSFNRRPQHF
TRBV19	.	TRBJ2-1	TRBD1	TGTGCCAGTAGTATCTCGGCCGACAGGGGGTACCCAAGCTCCTACAATGAGCAGTTCTTC	CASSISADRGYPSSYNEQFF
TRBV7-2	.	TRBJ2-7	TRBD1	TGTGCCAGCAGCGCCAGGACAGGGGAGGGCGAGCAGTACTTC	CASSARTGEGEQYF
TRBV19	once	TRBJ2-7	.	TGTGCCAGTAGTAGAGCGATAAACTACGAGCAGTACTTC	CASSRAINYEQYF
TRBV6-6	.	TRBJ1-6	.	TGTGCCAGCAGTTACGACACAGATAATTCACCCCTCCACTTT	CASSYDTDNSPLHF
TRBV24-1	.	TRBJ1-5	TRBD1	TGTGCCACCAGTGACGCTACAGGGGGGGAACGTCAGCCCCAGCATTTT	CATSDATGGERQPQHF
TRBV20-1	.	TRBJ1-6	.	TGCAGTGTCCCAGGGGATTCACCCCTCCACTTT	CSVPGDSPLHF
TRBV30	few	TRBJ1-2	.	TGTGCCTGGAGTGTAACGCAGGGCTATGGCTACACCTTC	CAWSVTQGYGYTF
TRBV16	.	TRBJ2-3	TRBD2	TGTGCCAGCAGCCAATCGGTGACTAGCGGGAGGAGAGATACGCAGTATTTT	CASSQSVTSGRRDTQYF
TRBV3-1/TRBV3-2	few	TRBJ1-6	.	TGTGCCAGCAGCCCGGCGGGGGGGTCCTATAATTCACCCCTCCACTTT	CASSPAGGSYNSPLHF
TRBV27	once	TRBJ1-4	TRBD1	TGTGCCAGCAGTTTACGGACAGGATATAATGAAAAACTGTTTTTT	CASSLRTGYNEKLFF
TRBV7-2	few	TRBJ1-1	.	TGTGCCAGCAGCTTAGAAGGAGGGATGAACACTGAAGCTTTCTTT	CASSLEGGMNTEAFF
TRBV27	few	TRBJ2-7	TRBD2	TGTGCCAGCAGTTCGGGAGCGGGAGGGCTTCCGTACTTC	CASSSGAGGLPYF
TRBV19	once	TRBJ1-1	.	TGTGCCAGTAGTATCATGAGTAACACTGAAGCTTTCTTT	CASSIMSNTEAFF
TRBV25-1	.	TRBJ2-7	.	TGTGCCAGCAAAGCTCTAGGGGATGCCTACGAGCAGTACTTC	CASKALGDAYEQYF
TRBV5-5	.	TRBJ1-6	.	TGTGGTACAGCTGTCTCCTATAATTCACCCCTCCACTTT	CGTAVSYNSPLHF
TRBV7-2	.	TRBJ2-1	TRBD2	TGTGCCAGCAGCGCACAACTAGCGGGAATAAGGAATGAGCAGTTCTTC	CASSAQLAGIRNEQFF
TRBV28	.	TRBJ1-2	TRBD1	TGTGCCAGCAGCCCGGAGGGGGCGATTGGCTACACCTTC	CASSPEGAIGYTF
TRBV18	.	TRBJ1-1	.	TGTGCCAGCTCGCTATCAGGGTCCACTGAAGCTTTCTTT	CASSLSGSTEAFF
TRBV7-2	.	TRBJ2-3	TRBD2	TGTGCCAGCAGCTTAGTGGGACTAGCGAGCACAGATACGCAGTATTTT	CASSLVGLASTDTQYF
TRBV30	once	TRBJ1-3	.	TGTGCCTGGGGAACCCCGGGCTCTGGAAACACCATATATTTT	CAWGTPGSGNTIYF
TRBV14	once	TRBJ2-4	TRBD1	TGTGCCAGCAGCCAACCTGGGACAGAAAACATTCAGTACTTC	CASSQPGTENIQYF
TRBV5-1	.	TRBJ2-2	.	TGCGCCAGCATCTTGACCCCGCCGGTCGGGTCCGGGGAGCTGTTTTTT	CASILTPPVGSGELFF
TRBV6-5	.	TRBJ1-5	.	TGTGCCAGCAGTTACTCGATGGGGCGGGACAATCAGCCCCAGCATTTT	CASSYSMGRDNQPQHF
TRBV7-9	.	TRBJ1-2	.	TGTGCCAGCAGCTTAGCCCTAACGACAGATCCCTATGGCTACACCTTC	CASSLALTTDPYGYTF
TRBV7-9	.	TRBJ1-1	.	TGTGCCAGCAGCTTTGGCAACATGAACACTGAAGCTTTCTTT	CASSFGNMNTEAFF
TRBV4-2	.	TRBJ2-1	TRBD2	TGTGCCAGCAGCCAATTGGGTAGCGGGAGCTCCTACAATGAGCAGTTCTTC	CASSQLGSGSSYNEQFF
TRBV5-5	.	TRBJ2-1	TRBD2	TGTGCCAGCAGCTTGGGTGTGGTAGCGGGGGACCACAATGAGCAGTTCTTC	CASSLGVVAGDHNEQFF
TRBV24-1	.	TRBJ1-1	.	TGTGCCACCATTCAACTCCAGGGTGAGAGCATGAACACTGAAGCTTTCTTT	CATIQLQGESMNTEAFF
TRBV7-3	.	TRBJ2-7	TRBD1	TGTGCCAGCAGCTTGGGGACAGGGGCGAGCTCCTACGAGCAGTACTTC	CASSLGTGASSYEQYF
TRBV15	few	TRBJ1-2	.	TGTGCCACCAGCACCCCCCTCGGGGGGAGTGGTTCGGGCTACACCTTC	CATSTPLGGSGSGYTF
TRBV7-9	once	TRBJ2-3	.	TGTGCCAGCAGCTTGGGGCAGAGCACAGATACGCAGTATTTT	CASSLGQSTDTQYF
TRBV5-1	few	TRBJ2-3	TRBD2	TGCGCCAGCAGCGAGGCGCGGGGGAGCACAGATACGCAGTATTTT	CASSEARGSTDTQYF
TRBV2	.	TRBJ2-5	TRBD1	TGTGCCAGCAAGGGACAGGGAGGCTCACAAGAGACCCAGTACTTC	CASKGQGGSQETQYF
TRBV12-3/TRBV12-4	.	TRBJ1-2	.	TGTGCCAGCAGTACAGGGAACTATGGCTACACCTTC	CASSTGNYGYTF
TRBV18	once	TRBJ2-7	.	TGTGCCAGCTCACCGAGTAATAACGAGCAGTACTTC	CASSPSNNEQYF
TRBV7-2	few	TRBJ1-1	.	TGTGCCAGCAGCTTACAGGGGAACTTGAACACTGAAGCTTTCTTT	CASSLQGNLNTEAFF
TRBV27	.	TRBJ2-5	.	TGTGCCAGCAGTTCCTCAGGGCGGGAGACCCAGTACTTC	CASSSSGRETQYF
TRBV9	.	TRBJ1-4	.	TGTGCCAGCAGCGTCCTTGGGAAAGGGAGTGAAAAACTGTTTTTT	CASSVLGKGSEKLFF
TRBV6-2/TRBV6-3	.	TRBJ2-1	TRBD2	TGTGCCAGCAGTTACCCGACTAGCGTTAGCTCCTACAATGAGCAGTTCTTC	CASSYPTSVSSYNEQFF
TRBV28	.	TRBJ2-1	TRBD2	TGTGCCAGCAGAGCTCATAGCGGGACGAGGAGCTCCTACAATGAGCAGTTCTTC	CASRAHSGTRSSYNEQFF
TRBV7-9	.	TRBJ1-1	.	TGTGCCAGCAGCGAGACAGGGAACACTGAAGCTTTCTTT	CASSETGNTEAFF
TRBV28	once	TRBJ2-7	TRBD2	TGTGCCAGCAGTCGGGCGGGAGAGTTGTACGAGCAGTACTTC	CASSRAGELYEQYF
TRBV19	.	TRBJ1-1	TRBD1	TGTGCCAGTGGTGGTGAGGGGGCGGTGAACACTGAAGCTTTCTTT	CASGGEGAVNTEAFF
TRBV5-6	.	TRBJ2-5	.	TGTGCCAGCAACCGATGGACCCTAAAGGGGGAGACCCAGTACTTC	CASNRWTLKGETQYF
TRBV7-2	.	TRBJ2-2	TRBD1	TGTGCCAGCAGCCCCGGGACAGGGAACACCGGGGAGCTGTTTTTT	CASSPGTGNTGELFF
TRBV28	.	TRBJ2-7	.	TGTGCCAGCAGTTTGCCAGGATCGAGCTCCTACGAGCAGTACTTC	CASSLPGSSSYEQYF
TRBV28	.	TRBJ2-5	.	TGTGCCAGCAGCCTTCTCAGCGGAGGACAAGAGACCCAGTACTTC	CASSLLSGGQETQYF
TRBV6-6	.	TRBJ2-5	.	TGTGCCACCCTCTTGCAAGAGACCCAGTACTTC	CATLLQETQYF
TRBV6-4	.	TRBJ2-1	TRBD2	TGTGCCAGCAGTGTTGGGAGGGGCCCCTACAATGAGCAGTTCTTC	CASSVGRGPYNEQFF
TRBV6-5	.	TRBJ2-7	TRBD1	TGTGCCAGCAGTTACTCGAGGGGGACAGCCACCTACGAGCAGTACTTC	CASSYSRGTATYEQYF
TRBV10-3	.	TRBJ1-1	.	TGTGCCATCAGTGAGTCGAAGGGGGACACTGAAGCTTTCTTT	CAISESKGDTEAFF
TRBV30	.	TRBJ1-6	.	TGTGCCTGGAGTGTGACCCAGGGTCCCAATTCACCCCTCCACTTT	CAWSVTQGPNSPLHF
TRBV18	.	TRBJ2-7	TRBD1	TGTGCCAGCTCACTTGGGACAGTGAGCTCCTACGAGCAGTACTTC	CASSLGTVSSYEQYF